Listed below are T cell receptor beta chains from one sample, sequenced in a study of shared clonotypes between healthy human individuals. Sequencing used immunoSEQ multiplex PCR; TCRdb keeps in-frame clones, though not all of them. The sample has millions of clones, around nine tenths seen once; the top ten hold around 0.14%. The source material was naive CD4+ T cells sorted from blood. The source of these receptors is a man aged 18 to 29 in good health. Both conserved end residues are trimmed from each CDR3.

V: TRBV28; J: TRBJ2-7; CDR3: ASSGTGFNEQY
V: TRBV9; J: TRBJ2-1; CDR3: ASTVGGLNNEQF
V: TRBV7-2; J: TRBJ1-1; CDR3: ASSLALVNTEAF
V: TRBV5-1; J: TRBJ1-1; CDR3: ASTDRTNTEAF
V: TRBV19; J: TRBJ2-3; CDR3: ASSPGLAGVNTQY
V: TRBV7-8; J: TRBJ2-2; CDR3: ASSTDRAGELF
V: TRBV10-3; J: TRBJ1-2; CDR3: AISESFTLGGYGYT
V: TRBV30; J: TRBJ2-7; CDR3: AWSRGQGSYEQY
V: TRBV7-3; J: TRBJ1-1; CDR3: ASSLRSGGTEAF
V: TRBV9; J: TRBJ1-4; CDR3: ASSIPSAIPEKLF
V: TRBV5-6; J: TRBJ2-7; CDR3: ASSWGGSSYEQY
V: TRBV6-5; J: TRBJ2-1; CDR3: ASRETSNEQF
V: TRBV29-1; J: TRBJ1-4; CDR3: SVEVRNNEKLF
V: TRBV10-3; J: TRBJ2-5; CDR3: AIRPQTQGGETQY
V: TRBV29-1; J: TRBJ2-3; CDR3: SAGEIADTQY
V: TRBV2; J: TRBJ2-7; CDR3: ASSRQGYEQY
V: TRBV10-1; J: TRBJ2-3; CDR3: ASSESRTTDTQY
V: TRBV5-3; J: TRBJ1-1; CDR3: ASYSPKNTEAF
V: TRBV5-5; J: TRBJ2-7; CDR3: ASSHATGTGSYEQY
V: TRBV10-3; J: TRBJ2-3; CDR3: AISEASGTGTDTQY
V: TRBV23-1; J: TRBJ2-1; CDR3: ATGGRTQF